A single T cell receptor (beta chain) is shown here with its context. TCRdb keeps only in-frame clones here, not all; method: immunoSEQ multiplex PCR. The sample has around 250,000 clones; about 90% are singletons. This record comes from a study of blood T cell repertoires in COVID-19. Study overall: PBMCs, B-cell-depleted T cells, or T cells were the source of the cDNA or gDNA that made up the material.

The germline gives CDR1 MDHEN, CDR2 SYDVKM. CDR3 length equals 16 residues. V lost 5 bases, J lost 5 bases, and 11 bases stayed unmatched. The chain links TRBV28 to TRBJ2-7; TRBD2 matches at 11 bases. Sequenced material: peripheral blood. This TCR came from a woman in her sixties or seventies with COVID-19, enrolled during active disease. CDR3: CASSILAGGSSDEQYF. DNA of the CDR3: TGTGCCAGCAGTATATTAGCGGGAGGGTCTTCGGACGAGCAGTACTTC.